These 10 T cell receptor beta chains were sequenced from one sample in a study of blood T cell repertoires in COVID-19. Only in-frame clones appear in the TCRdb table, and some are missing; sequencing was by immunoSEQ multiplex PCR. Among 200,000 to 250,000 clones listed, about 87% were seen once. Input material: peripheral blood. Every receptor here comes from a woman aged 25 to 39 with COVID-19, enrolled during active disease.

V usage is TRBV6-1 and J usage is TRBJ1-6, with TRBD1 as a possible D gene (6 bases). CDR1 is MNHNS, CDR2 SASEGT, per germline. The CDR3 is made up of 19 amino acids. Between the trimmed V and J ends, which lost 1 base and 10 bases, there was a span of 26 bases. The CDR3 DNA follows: TGTGCCAGCAGTGAAGAGTATCTGAGTAGGGGGACCCCTGGATCACCCCTCCACTTT. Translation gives CASSEEYLSRGTPGSPLHF.

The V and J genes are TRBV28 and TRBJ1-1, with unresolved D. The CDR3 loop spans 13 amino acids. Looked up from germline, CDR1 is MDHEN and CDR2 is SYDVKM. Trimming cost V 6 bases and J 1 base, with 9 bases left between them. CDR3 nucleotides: TGTGCCAGCAGCGTGGCGGGGAACACTGAAGCTTTCTTT. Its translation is CASSVAGNTEAFF. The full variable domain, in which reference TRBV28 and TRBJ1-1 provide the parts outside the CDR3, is DVKVTQSSRYLVKRTGEKVFLECVQDMDHENMFWYRQDPGLGLRLIYFSYDVKMKEKGDIPEGYSVSREKKERFSLILESASTNQTSMYLCASSVAGNTEAFFGQGTRLTVV.

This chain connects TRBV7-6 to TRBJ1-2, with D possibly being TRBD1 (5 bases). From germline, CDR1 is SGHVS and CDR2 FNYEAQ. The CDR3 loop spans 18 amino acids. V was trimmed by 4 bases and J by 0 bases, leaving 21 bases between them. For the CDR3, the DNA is TGTGCCAGCAGCTCCTTGGGGCAGGGCTTAGGGTCTAACTATGGCTACACCTTC. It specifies CASSSLGQGLGSNYGYTF.

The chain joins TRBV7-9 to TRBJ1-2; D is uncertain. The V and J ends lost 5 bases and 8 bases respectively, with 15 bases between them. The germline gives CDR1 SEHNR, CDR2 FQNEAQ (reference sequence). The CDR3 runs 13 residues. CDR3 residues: CASSPRAAEGYTF. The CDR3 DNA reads TGTGCCAGCAGCCCCAGAGCCGCGGAAGGCTACACCTTC. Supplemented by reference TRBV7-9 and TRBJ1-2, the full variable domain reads DTGVSQNPRHKITKRGQNVTFRCDPISEHNRLYWYRQTLGQGPEFLTYFQNEAQLEKSRLLSDRFSAERPKGSFSTLEIQRTEQGDSAMYLCASSPRAAEGYTFGSGTRLTVV.

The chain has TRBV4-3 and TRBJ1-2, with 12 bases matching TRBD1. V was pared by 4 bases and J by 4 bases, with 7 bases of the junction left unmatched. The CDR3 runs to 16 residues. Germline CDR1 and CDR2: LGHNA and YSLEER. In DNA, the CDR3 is TGCGCCAGCAGCCCCGAGGGACAGGGGGCTACCTATGGCTACACCTTC. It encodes CASSPEGQGATYGYTF.

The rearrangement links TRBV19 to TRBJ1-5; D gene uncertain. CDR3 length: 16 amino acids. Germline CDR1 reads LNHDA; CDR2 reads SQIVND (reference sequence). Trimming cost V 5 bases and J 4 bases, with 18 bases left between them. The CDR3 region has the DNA TGTGCCAGTAGTTCCCCGCAAACGGGGTTTAATCAGCCCCAGCATTTT. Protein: CASSSPQTGFNQPQHF.

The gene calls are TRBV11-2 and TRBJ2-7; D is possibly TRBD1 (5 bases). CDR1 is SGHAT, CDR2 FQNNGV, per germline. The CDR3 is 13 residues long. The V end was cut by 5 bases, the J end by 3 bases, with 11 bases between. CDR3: CASSRQGVYEQYF. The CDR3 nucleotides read TGTGCCAGCAGCCGCCAAGGGGTCTACGAGCAGTACTTC.

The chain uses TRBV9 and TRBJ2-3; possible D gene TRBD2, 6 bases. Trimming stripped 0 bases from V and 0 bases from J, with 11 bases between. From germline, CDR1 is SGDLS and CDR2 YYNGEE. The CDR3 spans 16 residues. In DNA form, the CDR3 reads TGTGCCAGCAGCGTAGGGATAGCGGTCAGCACAGATACGCAGTATTTT. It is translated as CASSVGIAVSTDTQYF.

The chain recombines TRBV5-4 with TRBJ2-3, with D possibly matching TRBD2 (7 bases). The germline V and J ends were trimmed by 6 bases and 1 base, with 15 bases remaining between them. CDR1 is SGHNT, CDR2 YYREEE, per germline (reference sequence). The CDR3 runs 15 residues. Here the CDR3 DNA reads TGTGCCAGCAACTCGGGGGGCAGGCGCACAGATACGCAGTATTTT. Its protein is CASNSGGRRTDTQYF.

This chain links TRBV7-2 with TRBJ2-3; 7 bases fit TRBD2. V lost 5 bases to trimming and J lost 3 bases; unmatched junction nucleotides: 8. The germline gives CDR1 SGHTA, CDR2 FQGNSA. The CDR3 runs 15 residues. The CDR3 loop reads CASSLSGEGTDTQYF. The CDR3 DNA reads TGTGCCAGCAGCCTTTCGGGGGAGGGTACAGATACGCAGTATTTT.